The 27 T cell receptor beta chains in this list originate from one sample, sequenced in a study of Ad26.COV2.S vaccination and SARS-CoV-2 variants. Sequencing was performed with immunoSEQ multiplex PCR; in TCRdb, only in-frame clones are kept and a portion is missing. This sample yields over 110,000 clones, of which 86% are seen a single time; about 5% belongs to the top ten. Sample: peripheral blood, taken after recovery from COVID-19. All receptors come from a human donor who had recovered from COVID-19.

The rearrangement links TRBV2 to TRBJ2-5; D is unclear. From germline, CDR1 is SNHLY and CDR2 FYNNEI. The CDR3 contains 16 residues. The germline V and J ends were trimmed by 2 bases and 7 bases, with 20 bases remaining between them. The CDR3 spells CASSESPQGSVGTQYF. The CDR3 coding sequence is TGTGCCAGCAGTGAATCCCCTCAAGGGTCAGTAGGGACCCAGTACTTC.

The chain combines TRBV20-1 with TRBJ2-1; unclear D gene. Germline CDR1 and CDR2: DFQATT and SNEGSKA (reference sequence). This CDR3 contains 10 residues. V gave up 5 bases and J gave up 12 bases, with 11 bases separating them. This chain's CDR3 is CSARLQVQFF. Here the CDR3 DNA reads TGCAGTGCTCGGCTTCAGGTGCAGTTCTTC.

This chain joins TRBV5-5 and TRBJ1-5; D is unresolved. V lost 2 bases to trimming and J lost 12 bases, with 15 bases between them. Germline V gene lookup returns CDR1 SGHKS and CDR2 YYEKEE (reference sequence). There are 13 residues in the CDR3. The CDR3 nucleotides are TGTGCCAGCAGCTTTATCCCCGAGCAGGTCCAGCATTTT. It yields the protein CASSFIPEQVQHF.

The chain recombines TRBV4-1 with TRBJ2-7; possibly TRBD2 for D (5 bases). V lost 0 bases to trimming and J lost 2 bases, with 8 bases between them. The CDR3 contains 14 residues. Per the germline V gene, CDR1 is MGHRA and CDR2 is YSYEKL. CDR3 amino acids: CASSQDRGAYEQYF. Here the CDR3 DNA reads TGCGCCAGCAGCCAAGATCGGGGTGCCTACGAGCAGTACTTC.

In its sample, this clone was seen once. The genes are TRBV28 and TRBJ2-7; 8 bases map to TRBD1. V trimming: 5 bases; J trimming: 0 bases; junction bases outside the gene matches: 3. Germline CDR1 and CDR2: MDHEN and SYDVKM. CDR3 length equals 14 residues. CDR3 sequence: CASSAGTGSYEQYF. The DNA of the CDR3 is TGTGCCAGCAGTGCCGGGACAGGCTCCTACGAGCAGTACTTC.

The chain joins TRBV6-6 to TRBJ2-7, with a tentative D call TRBD1 (6 bases). Trimming took off 0 bases at V and 5 bases at J, with 14 bases between the two ends. The CDR3 extends over 15 amino acids. Germline V gene sequence: CDR1 MNHNY, CDR2 SVGAGI (reference sequence). The CDR3 DNA is TGTGCCAGCAGTTACTCGGGGGCAGGGCTGAACGAGCAGTACTTC. Protein: CASSYSGAGLNEQYF.

This rearrangement joins TRBV18 to TRBJ1-6; tentative D call: TRBD1 (5 bases). The germline gives CDR1 KGHSH, CDR2 LQKENI. The V and J ends lost 3 bases and 11 bases respectively, with 17 bases between them. The CDR3 contains 15 residues. The CDR3 is CASSPDRGSEAPLHF. DNA of the CDR3: TGTGCCAGCTCACCGGATAGGGGCTCTGAGGCACCCCTCCACTTT.

J is TRBJ1-5 and V is TRBV10-2; no reliable D call. V was trimmed by 4 bases and J by 0 bases, leaving 4 bases between them. CDR1 WSHSY and CDR2 SAAADI come from the germline V gene. This CDR3 region has 13 residues. The CDR3 loop is CASSGYSNQPQHF. The CDR3 nucleotides read TGCGCCAGCAGTGGCTATAGCAATCAGCCCCAGCATTTT.

This clone was seen just once. The chain links TRBV28 to TRBJ2-7, with D possibly TRBD1 on 5 matching bases. CDR3 length: 13 residues. V lost 7 bases and J lost 0, with 10 bases in between. Germline loops: CDR1 MDHEN, CDR2 SYDVKM. DNA for the CDR3: TGTGCCAGCATCCCGACAGCCTCCTACGAGCAGTACTTC. Translating it yields CASIPTASYEQYF. Filled out from reference TRBV28 and TRBJ2-7, the complete variable domain reads DVKVTQSSRYLVKRTGEKVFLECVQDMDHENMFWYRQDPGLGLRLIYFSYDVKMKEKGDIPEGYSVSREKKERFSLILESASTNQTSMYLCASIPTASYEQYFGPGTRLTVT.

The chain employs TRBV28 and TRBJ1-3; TRBD1 aligns across 8 bases. Germline CDR1 and CDR2: MDHEN and SYDVKM. The CDR3 is 14 amino acids. V shed 6 bases and J 3 bases; nucleotides not matched to a gene: 4. CDR3 region: CASSIGQGGNTIYF. As DNA, the CDR3 is TGTGCCAGCAGCATTGGACAGGGTGGAAACACCATATATTTT. The whole variable domain, remainder taken from reference TRBV28 and TRBJ1-3, is DVKVTQSSRYLVKRTGEKVFLECVQDMDHENMFWYRQDPGLGLRLIYFSYDVKMKEKGDIPEGYSVSREKKERFSLILESASTNQTSMYLCASSIGQGGNTIYFGEGSWLTVV.

The rearrangement uses TRBV5-5 and TRBJ2-1; tentatively, D is TRBD2 (5 bases). CDR3 length equals 15 residues. Germline V gene data show CDR1 as SGHKS and CDR2 as YYEKEE (reference sequence). V lost 5 bases and J lost 6, with 18 bases in between. The CDR3 nucleotides read TGTGCCAGCAGACAAGGACGGGGAACCTTCAATGAGCAGTTCTTC. As protein: CASRQGRGTFNEQFF.

The chain links TRBV5-4 to TRBJ1-4; a weak D match, TRBD1 (6 bases). V lost 7 bases to trimming and J lost 0 bases, with 19 bases between them. This CDR3 contains 17 residues. Germline V lookup: CDR1 SGHNT, CDR2 YYREEE (reference sequence). The CDR3 loop is CASGLSGTSATNEKLFF. The CDR3 DNA follows: TGTGCCAGCGGCCTATCCGGGACATCAGCAACTAATGAAAAACTGTTTTTT.

This chain links TRBV19 with TRBJ2-5; D remains ambiguous. Germline V gene data show CDR1 as LNHDA and CDR2 as SQIVND (reference sequence). V lost 6 bases, J lost 7 bases, and 15 bases lay in between. The CDR3 is made up of 13 amino acids. The CDR3 bases are TGTGCCAGTAGACAGCGTTTGGTAGGGACCCAGTACTTC. Translating it yields CASRQRLVGTQYF.

This sequence joins TRBV7-9 and TRBJ2-3, with TRBD2 identical over 8 bases. There are 14 residues in the CDR3. The V and J ends lost 8 bases and 2 bases, in that order; junction bases with no gene match: 6. The germline V gene has CDR1 SEHNR and CDR2 FQNEAQ (reference sequence). CDR3 nucleotides: TGTGCCAGCGCCGGGGGGGTATCCACAGATACGCAGTATTTT. This translates into CASAGGVSTDTQYF.

The rearrangement joins TRBV7-9 to TRBJ2-1; unclear D gene. V was clipped by 3 bases and J by 6 bases, with 3 bases between them. CDR1 and CDR2 from the germline V gene are SEHNR and FQNEAQ (reference sequence). The CDR3 is 11 residues long. The CDR3 DNA sequence: TGTGCCAGCAGCTTCACCAATGAGCAGTTCTTC. Protein: CASSFTNEQFF.

This clone was recorded only once. This chain links TRBV2 with TRBJ2-2, with D possibly matching TRBD1 (5 bases). Germline V CDR1 and CDR2: SNHLY, FYNNEI. The CDR3 is 15 amino acids. Trimming took 4 bases from V and 2 from J, leaving 11 bases between them. This CDR3 reads CASSVIQGNTGELFF. The CDR3 DNA reads as TGTGCCAGCAGTGTCATCCAGGGTAACACCGGGGAGCTGTTTTTT.

The V call is TRBV6-2 or TRBV6-3, the J call TRBJ1-5; D is perhaps TRBD1 (5 bases). V lost 0 bases to trimming and J lost 4 bases, with 22 bases between them. CDR1 and CDR2 (germline): MNHEY, SVGEGT. The CDR3 runs 19 residues. The CDR3 DNA sequence: TGTGCCAGCAGTTACTCTCGGGACGGAACCGAACTCTTAAATCAGCCCCAGCATTTT. Residues: CASSYSRDGTELLNQPQHF.

V gene TRBV11-2 combines with J gene TRBJ2-1, with a tentative D call TRBD1 (6 bases). Germline values: CDR1 SGHAT, CDR2 FQNNGV. V gave up 3 bases and J gave up 8 bases, with 11 bases separating them. The CDR3 is 13 amino acids. The CDR3 DNA follows: TGTGCCAGCAGCTTTGACAGGTACGATGAGCAGTTCTTC. Its protein product is CASSFDRYDEQFF.

The rearrangement joins TRBV13 to TRBJ2-7; D may be TRBD1 (5 bases). The CDR3 is 15 residues long. V lost 0 bases and J 3 bases, leaving 12 bases between the germline ends. The germline gives CDR1 PRHDT, CDR2 FYEKMQ (reference sequence). The CDR3 protein is CASSLGGASHYEQYF. As DNA, the CDR3 is TGTGCCAGCAGCTTAGGAGGGGCCTCCCACTACGAGCAGTACTTC.

The rearrangement links TRBV27 to TRBJ2-2; no firm D call. This CDR3 is built from 13 residues. Looked up from germline, CDR1 is MNHEY and CDR2 is SMNVEV (reference sequence). V dropped 5 bases and J dropped 7 bases, with 11 bases sitting between them. CDR3 bases: TGTGCCAGCAGTCCCCCAGTGGTCGGGGAGCTGTTTTTT. This sequence encodes CASSPPVVGELFF.

The J gene is TRBJ1-6, the V gene TRBV2; D uncertain. V was cut by 3 bases and J by 8 bases, with 8 bases left in between. This CDR3 has 13 residues. CDR1 and CDR2 from the germline V gene are SNHLY and FYNNEI. The CDR3 loop reads CASSEWPDSPLHF. The CDR3 region has the DNA TGTGCCAGCAGTGAGTGGCCTGATTCACCCCTCCACTTT.

On this clone itself: An end of the junction differs from the germline gene, which may be a read error. J is TRBJ1-1 and V is TRBV19; weak D call: TRBD1 (6 bases). The CDR3 has 12 residues. Germline V gene lookup returns CDR1 LNHDA and CDR2 SQIVND (reference sequence). CDR3 amino acids: CASRIGGTEAFF. CDR3 DNA sequence: TGTGCCAGTAGGATAGGGGGCACTGAAGCTTTCTTT.

This sequence joins TRBV6-5 and TRBJ2-7; tentative D call: TRBD2 (5 bases). CDR1 is MNHEY, CDR2 SVGAGI, per germline. The length of the CDR3 is 13 residues. Trimming removed 7 bases at V and 0 bases at J, with 10 bases between. The CDR3 is CASKVAGSYEQYF. The CDR3 region has the DNA TGTGCCAGCAAAGTTGCGGGCTCCTACGAGCAGTACTTC.

The CDR3 reads CATGSRLGAGANVLTF. The CDR3 nucleotides read TGTGCCACAGGCTCACGTCTCGGGGCCGGGGCCAACGTCCTGACTTTC. The chain joins TRBV24-1 to TRBJ2-6; D may correspond to TRBD1 or TRBD2 (5 bases each). V lost 10 bases, J lost 4 bases, and 19 bases lay in between. In germline, CDR1 is KGHDR, CDR2 SFDVKD. CDR3 length: 16 amino acids.

This clone was recorded a few times. The chain carries TRBV19 and TRBJ1-6; D may be TRBD1 (5 bases). Trimming pared 9 bases from V and 3 bases from J, leaving 9 bases between. This CDR3 contains 13 residues. The germline V gene has CDR1 LNHDA and CDR2 SQIVND (reference sequence). As DNA, the CDR3 is TGTGCCAGCGGACAAGTCTATAATTCACCCCTCCACTTT. This codes for CASGQVYNSPLHF. Together with reference TRBV19 and TRBJ1-6, the CDR3 gives the full variable domain: DGGITQSPKYLFRKEGQNVTLSCEQNLNHDAMYWYRQDPGQGLRLIYYSQIVNDFQKGDIAEGYSVSREKKESFPLTVTSAQKNPTAFYLCASGQVYNSPLHFGNGTRLTVT.

The chain couples TRBV9 to TRBJ2-3; TRBD2 is a possible D gene (5 bases). The germline CDR1 and CDR2 sequences are SGDLS and YYNGEE. This CDR3 is 14 amino acids long. The V gene lost 0 bases and the J gene lost 4 bases, with 9 bases spanning the gap. The CDR3 coding sequence is TGTGCCAGCAGCGTAGGTTCTAGCCCAGATACGCAGTATTTT. This sequence encodes CASSVGSSPDTQYF.

This sequence joins TRBV7-2 and TRBJ2-7, with 8 bases identical to TRBD2. The CDR3 covers 15 residues. Germline loops: CDR1 SGHTA, CDR2 FQGNSA. J was trimmed by 7 bases and V by 1 base; bases with no gene match: 9. The DNA of the CDR3 is TGTGCCAGCAGCTTAGAGGAGCGGGGGTGGAAAGAGCAGTACTTC. It encodes CASSLEERGWKEQYF.